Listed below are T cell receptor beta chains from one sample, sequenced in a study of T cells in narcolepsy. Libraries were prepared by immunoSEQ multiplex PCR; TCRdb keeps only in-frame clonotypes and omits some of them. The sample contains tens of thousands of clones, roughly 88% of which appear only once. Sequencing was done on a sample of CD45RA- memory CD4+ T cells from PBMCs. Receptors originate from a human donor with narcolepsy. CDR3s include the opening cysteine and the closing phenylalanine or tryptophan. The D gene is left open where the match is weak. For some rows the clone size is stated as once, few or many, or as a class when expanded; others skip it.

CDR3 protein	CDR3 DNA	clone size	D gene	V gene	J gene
CASSLNRGLANTGELFF	TGTGCCAGCAGCTTGAACAGGGGACTAGCGAACACCGGGGAGCTGTTTTTT	NA	NA	TRBV4-2	TRBJ2-2
CASSPAGPNEQYF	TGTGCCAGCAGCCCCGCCGGACCCAACGAGCAGTACTTC	NA	NA	TRBV7-3	TRBJ2-7
CASSEITVGGGVTGELFF	TGTGCCAGCAGTGAAATTACTGTCGGCGGGGGGGTCACCGGGGAGCTGTTTTTT	NA	TRBD2	TRBV2	TRBJ2-2
CASGLRQGGFGSPLHF	TGTGCTAGTGGTTTACGACAGGGGGGATTCGGGTCACCCCTCCACTTT	NA	TRBD1	TRBV12-5	TRBJ1-6
CACQSTYEQYF	TGTGCCTGCCAAAGCACCTACGAGCAGTACTTC	NA	NA	TRBV30	TRBJ2-7
CARSSGGAGTGELFF	TGTGCCCGCAGCTCCGGGGGGGCGGGGACCGGGGAGCTGTTTTTT	NA	TRBD2	TRBV2	TRBJ2-2
CASSYLLADYQETQYF	TGTGCCAGCAGCTACTTACTAGCGGACTACCAAGAGACCCAGTACTTC	once	TRBD2	TRBV11-2	TRBJ2-5
CSVAGTLEGYTF	TGCAGCGTTGCGGGGACGTTAGAAGGCTACACCTTC	NA	NA	TRBV29-1	TRBJ1-2
CASSQGSAALGYTF	TGTGCCAGCAGCCAAGGGTCGGCAGCTCTTGGCTACACCTTC	NA	NA	TRBV7-6	TRBJ1-2
CASSPWDSRANYGYTF	TGCGCCAGCAGCCCATGGGACAGCCGGGCTAACTATGGCTACACCTTC	NA	TRBD1	TRBV5-1	TRBJ1-2
CASSLGQGSGANVLTF	TGTGCCAGCAGCTTGGGACAGGGATCCGGGGCCAACGTCCTGACTTTC	NA	TRBD1	TRBV11-3	TRBJ2-6
CASSIRGREGAPGELFF	TGTGCCAGTAGTATTCGCGGTAGGGAGGGGGCCCCCGGGGAGCTGTTTTTT	NA	NA	TRBV19	TRBJ2-2
CASSPRGRGDSNQPQHF	TGTGCCAGTAGTCCCCGGGGCAGGGGGGATAGCAATCAGCCCCAGCATTTT	NA	TRBD1	TRBV19	TRBJ1-5
CASSTSMAGPYEQYF	TGTGCCAGTAGTACCTCCATGGCAGGGCCCTACGAGCAGTACTTC	NA	NA	TRBV19	TRBJ2-7
CASSADPTGGNQPQHF	TGTGCCAGCAGTGCCGACCCGACAGGAGGCAATCAGCCCCAGCATTTT	NA	NA	TRBV2	TRBJ1-5
CASRERGVRNYGYTF	TGTGCCAGCAGGGAACGGGGGGTTCGTAACTATGGCTACACCTTC	NA	NA	TRBV6-6	TRBJ1-2
CASRGGIEQYF	TGCGCCAGCAGAGGAGGGATCGAGCAGTACTTC	NA	NA	TRBV10-2	TRBJ2-7
CASLGDRVTDTQYF	TGTGCCAGCCTAGGGGACAGGGTCACAGATACGCAGTATTTT	few	TRBD1	TRBV18	TRBJ2-3
CASSQGTAQETQYF	TGTGCCAGCTCTCAAGGGACAGCCCAAGAGACCCAGTACTTC	NA	TRBD1	TRBV18	TRBJ2-5
CATDREGEKLFF	TGTGCCACCGACAGGGAAGGCGAAAAACTGTTTTTT	NA	TRBD1	TRBV6-1	TRBJ1-4
CASSLDPGRSETQYF	TGTGCCAGCAGCTTGGATCCGGGGAGGTCAGAGACCCAGTACTTC	NA	NA	TRBV5-5	TRBJ2-5
CASSLELAGVETQYF	TGTGCCAGCAGCTTGGAACTAGCGGGGGTGGAGACCCAGTACTTC	NA	TRBD2	TRBV5-4	TRBJ2-5
CASSPGAANEKLFF	TGTGCCAGCAGCCCGGGGGCGGCTAATGAAAAACTGTTTTTT	few	NA	TRBV6-1	TRBJ1-4
CASSVGNKEDTIYF	TGCGCCAGCAGTGTTGGGAATAAGGAGGACACCATATATTTT	NA	NA	TRBV10-1	TRBJ1-3
CASSFWGQLNEKLFF	TGTGCTAGCAGCTTCTGGGGACAGCTTAATGAAAAACTGTTTTTT	once	TRBD1	TRBV7-7	TRBJ1-4
CASSLSGTTDTQYF	TGTGCCAGCAGCCTTAGCGGAACCACAGATACGCAGTATTTT	NA	NA	TRBV13	TRBJ2-3
CASSETRRGIGEKLFF	TGTGCCAGCAGTGAGACTAGGAGGGGGATAGGCGAAAAACTGTTTTTT	NA	NA	TRBV28	TRBJ1-4
CASSYSTGGLSEQYF	TGTGCCAGCAGTTACTCGACAGGGGGCCTTAGCGAGCAGTACTTC	NA	TRBD1	TRBV6-5	TRBJ2-7